The present TCR beta chain was sequenced within a study of blood T cell repertoires in COVID-19. The CDR3 has 17 residues. The V and J ends lost 5 bases and 1 base, in that order; junction bases with no gene match: 9. From germline, CDR1 is KGHSH and CDR2 LQKENI. Some clones are missing from TCRdb's copy, which holds only in-frame ones; the method was immunoSEQ multiplex PCR. Of some 76,000 clones in the sample, 75% to 95% are singletons; the top ten hold less than 6.5%. V usage is TRBV18 and J usage is TRBJ2-2; TRBD1 agrees at 8 bases. This TCR came from a young woman with acute or convalescent COVID-19. The sample comprised peripheral blood. As DNA, the CDR3 is TGTGCCAGCTCAATCCGGACCGGGACAGGGAACACCGGGGAGCTGTTTTTT. This sequence encodes CASSIRTGTGNTGELFF.